This entry describes one TCR beta chain. The antigen is unknown. TCRdb recomputed calls from the 5' RACE reads with MiXCR, one row per CDR3 protein. The repertoire consists of some 130,000 distinct CDR3 sequences, with 16% occurring once and the leading ten covering approximately 14%. The sample belongs to a study of T-cell memory formation after mild COVID-19. Turning to the study itself: Clusters of TCRs were largely donor specific.

The CDR3 consists of 15 residues. Trimming cost V 2 bases and J 2 bases, with 13 bases left between them. Germline CDR1 reads MNHEY; CDR2 reads SMNVEV (reference sequence). Overall study results and limits: Second-wave clones peaking on day 37 lacked confirmed SARS-CoV-2 specificity. The appearance of some responding clones in pre-infection memory suggested that cross-reactive memory joined. From day 15 to 85, contracting clones were balanced between CD4 and CD8, whereas later expanders leaned toward CD4+.

Material: PBMCs or a T cell subset sorted from them (not recorded which). The V gene is TRBV27, the J gene TRBJ2-7, with a tentative D call TRBD1 (5 bases). This TCR derives from an adult woman who had mild COVID-19 (a few samples of this study predate the infection). Cell type and time point are not known. The CDR3 DNA reads TGTGCCAGCAGTTTAGGTACAGGAAGAACCTACGAGCAGTACTTC. Its protein product is CASSLGTGRTYEQYF.